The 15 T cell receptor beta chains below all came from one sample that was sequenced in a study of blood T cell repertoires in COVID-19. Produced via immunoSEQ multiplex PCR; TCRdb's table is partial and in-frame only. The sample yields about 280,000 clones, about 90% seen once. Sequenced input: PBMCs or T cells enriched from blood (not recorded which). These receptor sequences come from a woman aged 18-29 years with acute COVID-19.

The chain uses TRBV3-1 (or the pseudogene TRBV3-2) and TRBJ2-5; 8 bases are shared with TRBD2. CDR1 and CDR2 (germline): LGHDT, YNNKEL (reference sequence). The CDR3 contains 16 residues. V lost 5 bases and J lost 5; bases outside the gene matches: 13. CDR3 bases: TGTGCCAGCAGCATCGGGAACGGGAGGGAGCGTGAGACCCAGTACTTC. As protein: CASSIGNGRERETQYF.

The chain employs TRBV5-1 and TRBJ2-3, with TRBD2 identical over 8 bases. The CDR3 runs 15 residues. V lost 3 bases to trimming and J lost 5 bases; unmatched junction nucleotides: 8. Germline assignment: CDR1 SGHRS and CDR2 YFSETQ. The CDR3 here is CASSSAGGLGDTQYF. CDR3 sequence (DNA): TGCGCCAGCAGCTCCGCGGGGGGTTTGGGAGATACGCAGTATTTT.

The CDR3, as DNA: TGTGCCAGCAGTACCCCTAGCGGGAGGGGTTCCTACAATGAGCAGTTCTTC. Amino acids: CASSTPSGRGSYNEQFF. V usage is TRBV28 and J usage is TRBJ2-1; 12 positions match TRBD2. The CDR3 sequence is 17 residues long. CDR1 is MDHEN and CDR2 is SYDVKM in the germline V gene. V lost 5 bases to trimming and J lost 1 base; unmatched junction nucleotides: 6.

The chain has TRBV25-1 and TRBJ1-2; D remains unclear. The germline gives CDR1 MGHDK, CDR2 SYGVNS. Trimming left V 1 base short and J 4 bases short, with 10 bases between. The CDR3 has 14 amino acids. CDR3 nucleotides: TGTGCCAGCAGTGAATTCCGACTGAGCTATGGCTACACCTTC. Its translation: CASSEFRLSYGYTF.

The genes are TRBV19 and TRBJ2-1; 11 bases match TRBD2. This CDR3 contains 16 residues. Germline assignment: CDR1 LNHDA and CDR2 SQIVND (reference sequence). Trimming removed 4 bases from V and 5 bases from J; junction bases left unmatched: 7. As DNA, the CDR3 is TGTGCCAGTAGTAGGGCCGGGACTAGCGGAGACAATGAGCAGTTCTTC. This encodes CASSRAGTSGDNEQFF. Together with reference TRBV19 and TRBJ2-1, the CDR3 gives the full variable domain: DGGITQSPKYLFRKEGQNVTLSCEQNLNHDAMYWYRQDPGQGLRLIYYSQIVNDFQKGDIAEGYSVSREKKESFPLTVTSAQKNPTAFYLCASSRAGTSGDNEQFFGPGTRLTVL.

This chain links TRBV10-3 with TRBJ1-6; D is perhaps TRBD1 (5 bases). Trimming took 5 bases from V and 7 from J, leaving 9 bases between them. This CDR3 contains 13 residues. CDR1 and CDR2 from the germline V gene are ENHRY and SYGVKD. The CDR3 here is CAISTRQNSPLHF. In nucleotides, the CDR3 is TGTGCCATCAGTACAAGACAGAATTCACCCCTCCACTTT.

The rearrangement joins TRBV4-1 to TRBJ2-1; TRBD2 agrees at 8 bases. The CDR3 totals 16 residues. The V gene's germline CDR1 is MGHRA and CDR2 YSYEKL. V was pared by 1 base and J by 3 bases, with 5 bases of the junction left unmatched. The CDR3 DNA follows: TGCGCCAGCAGCCAAGGGGGCGGGAGGTTCTACAATGAGCAGTTCTTC. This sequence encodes CASSQGGGRFYNEQFF.

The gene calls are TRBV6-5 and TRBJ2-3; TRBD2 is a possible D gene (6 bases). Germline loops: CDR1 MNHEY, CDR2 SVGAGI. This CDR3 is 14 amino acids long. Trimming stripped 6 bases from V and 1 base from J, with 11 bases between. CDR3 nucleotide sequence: TGTGCCAGCAGCGGGGGATGGGGCACAGATACGCAGTATTTT. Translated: CASSGGWGTDTQYF.

The CDR3 region has the DNA TGTGCCAGCAGCTTCCCCCCGCCTAGCGGGTACCCGACCGGGGAGCTGTTTTTT. Its translation: CASSFPPPSGYPTGELFF. The genes are TRBV11-3 and TRBJ2-2; TRBD2 matches at 8 bases. Germline CDR1 SGHNT, CDR2 YENEEA. The CDR3 is made up of 18 amino acids. J lost 5 bases, V lost 3 bases, and 14 bases had no gene match.

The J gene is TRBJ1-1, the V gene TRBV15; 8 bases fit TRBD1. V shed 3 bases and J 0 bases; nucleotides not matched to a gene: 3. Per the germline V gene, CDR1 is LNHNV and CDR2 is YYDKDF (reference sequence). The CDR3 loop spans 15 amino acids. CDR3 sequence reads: CATSRDRALNTEAFF. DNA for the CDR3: TGTGCCACCAGCAGGGACAGGGCCTTGAACACTGAAGCTTTCTTT.

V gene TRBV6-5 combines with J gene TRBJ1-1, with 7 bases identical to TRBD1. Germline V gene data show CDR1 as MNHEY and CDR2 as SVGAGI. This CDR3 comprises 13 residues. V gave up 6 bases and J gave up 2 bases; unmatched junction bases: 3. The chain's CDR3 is CASRGQKNTEAFF. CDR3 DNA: TGTGCCAGCAGGGGACAGAAAAACACTGAAGCTTTCTTT.

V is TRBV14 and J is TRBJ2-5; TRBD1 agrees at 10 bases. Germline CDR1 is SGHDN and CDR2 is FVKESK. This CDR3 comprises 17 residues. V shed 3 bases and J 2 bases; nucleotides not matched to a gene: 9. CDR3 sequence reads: CASSQLTGTGVQETQYF. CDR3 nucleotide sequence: TGTGCCAGCAGCCAGCTAACCGGGACAGGGGTTCAAGAGACCCAGTACTTC.

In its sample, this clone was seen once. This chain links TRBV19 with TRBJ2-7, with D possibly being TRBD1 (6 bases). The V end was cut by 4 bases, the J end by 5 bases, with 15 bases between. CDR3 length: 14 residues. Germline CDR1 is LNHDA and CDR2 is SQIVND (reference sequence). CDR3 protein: CASSRRQGLHEQYF. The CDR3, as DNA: TGTGCCAGTAGTAGGCGGCAGGGGCTCCACGAGCAGTACTTC. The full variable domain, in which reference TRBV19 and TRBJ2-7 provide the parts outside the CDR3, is DGGITQSPKYLFRKEGQNVTLSCEQNLNHDAMYWYRQDPGQGLRLIYYSQIVNDFQKGDIAEGYSVSREKKESFPLTVTSAQKNPTAFYLCASSRRQGLHEQYFGPGTRLTVT.

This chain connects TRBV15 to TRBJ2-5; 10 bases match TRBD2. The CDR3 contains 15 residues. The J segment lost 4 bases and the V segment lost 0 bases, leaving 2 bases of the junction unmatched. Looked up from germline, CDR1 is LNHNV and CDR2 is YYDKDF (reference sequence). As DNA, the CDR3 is TGTGCCACCAGCAGAGATGTAGCGGGAGGAGAGACCCAGTACTTC. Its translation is CATSRDVAGGETQYF. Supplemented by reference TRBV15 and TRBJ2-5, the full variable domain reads DAMVIQNPRYQVTQFGKPVTLSCSQTLNHNVMYWYQQKSSQAPKLLFHYYDKDFNNEADTPDNFQSRRPNTSFCFLDIRSPGLGDTAMYLCATSRDVAGGETQYFGPGTRLLVL.

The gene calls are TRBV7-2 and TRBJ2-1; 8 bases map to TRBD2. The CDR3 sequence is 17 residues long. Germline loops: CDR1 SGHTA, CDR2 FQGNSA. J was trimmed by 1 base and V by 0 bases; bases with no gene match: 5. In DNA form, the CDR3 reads TGTGCCAGCAGCTTAGCTAGGACGGGAGGGTCCTACAATGAGCAGTTCTTC. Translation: CASSLARTGGSYNEQFF. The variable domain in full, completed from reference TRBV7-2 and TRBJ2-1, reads GAGVSQSPSNKVTEKGKDVELRCDPISGHTALYWYRQSLGQGLEFLIYFQGNSAPDKSGLPSDRFSAERTGGSVSTLTIQRTQQEDSAVYLCASSLARTGGSYNEQFFGPGTRLTVL.